The 9 T cell receptor beta chains listed next were all sequenced from one sample in a study. A single record per CDR3 protein comes from TCRdb applying MiXCR to the RT-PCR reads. The data hold around 700,000 distinct CDR3 sequences, with more than 13% observed a single time. Sequenced: memory CD4+ T cells from blood. These receptors all stem from a female donor in good health, serving as a healthy control.

The chain couples TRBV2 to TRBJ2-1; D may be TRBD2 (5 bases). In germline, CDR1 is SNHLY, CDR2 FYNNEI. Trimming removed 8 bases from V and 5 bases from J, with 10 bases in between. This CDR3 has 12 residues. CDR3 sequence: CASGGHHNEQFF. The CDR3 DNA reads as TGTGCCAGCGGCGGGCACCACAATGAGCAGTTCTTC.

CDR3 loop: CASSQDQAGETPLHF. The CDR3 DNA reads as TGTGCCAGCAGCCAAGATCAAGCAGGGGAAACCCCTCTGCACTTT. The rearrangement links TRBV3-1 to TRBJ1-6, with D perhaps matching TRBD1 (6 bases). The CDR3 extends over 15 amino acids. Germline values: CDR1 LGHDT, CDR2 YNNKEL (reference sequence). Between the trimmed V and J ends, which lost 0 bases and 19 bases, there was a span of 22 bases.

This clonotype has a handful of counts. This chain links TRBV20-1 with TRBJ2-3; TRBD2 matches at 7 bases. The CDR3 runs 17 residues. V lost 0 bases, J lost 1 base, and 10 bases stayed unmatched. The germline gives CDR1 DFQATT, CDR2 SNEGSKA (reference sequence). CDR3 DNA: TGCAGTGCTAGAGATCCCACCCCCGCGGGGGGCACAGATACGCAGTATTTT. Protein sequence: CSARDPTPAGGTDTQYF.

In its sample, this clonotype was seen many times. The chain combines TRBV27 with TRBJ1-5, with a weak D call TRBD1 (5 bases). CDR3 size: 14 residues. Germline assignment: CDR1 MNHEY and CDR2 SMNVEV (reference sequence). The germline V and J ends were trimmed by 6 bases and 11 bases, with 20 bases remaining between them. The CDR3 is CASSPAQGGTAQHF. CDR3 DNA sequence: TGTGCCAGCAGCCCGGCGCAGGGAGGGACGGCCCAGCATTTT.

This clonotype was observed a few times. This chain links TRBV12-3 or TRBV12-4 with TRBJ2-7; D is perhaps TRBD1 (6 bases). This CDR3 has 13 residues. Deletions cut 7 bases from V and 3 bases from J, with 13 bases between. Here the CDR3 reads CASTVDSLYEQYF. The DNA for the CDR3 is TGTGCCAGCACAGTGGACAGCCTCTACGAGCAGTACTTC.

This chain's CDR3 is CASSQGLAGGGSGYNEQFF. As DNA, the CDR3 is TGTGCCAGCAGCCAAGGACTAGCGGGAGGTGGATCAGGGTACAATGAGCAGTTCTTC. J is TRBJ2-1 and V is TRBV14, with 13 bases matching TRBD2. Germline assignment: CDR1 SGHDN and CDR2 FVKESK. V gave up 1 base and J gave up 4 bases; unmatched junction bases: 10. This CDR3 comprises 19 residues.

This clonotype was counted a few times. V usage is TRBV20-1 and J usage is TRBJ2-3; TRBD2 matches 13 bases. Germline trimming cut 0 bases from V and 2 bases from J; bases unmatched to any gene: 5. The germline CDR1 and CDR2 sequences are DFQATT and SNEGSKA (reference sequence). This CDR3 contains 17 residues. The chain's CDR3 is CSARDGGLAGNTDTQYF. The CDR3 DNA follows: TGCAGTGCTAGAGATGGGGGACTAGCGGGGAACACAGATACGCAGTATTTT.

The table lists this clonotype with a few counts. The rearrangement links TRBV7-6 to TRBJ1-2; 10 bases match TRBD1. This CDR3 comprises 14 residues. J gave up 5 bases and V 5 bases, and 5 bases lay outside the gene matches. From germline, CDR1 is SGHVS and CDR2 FNYEAQ. The CDR3 reads CASSGQGGGYGYTF. For the CDR3, the DNA is TGTGCCAGCAGCGGACAGGGGGGGGGGTATGGCTACACCTTC.

Comments on this clonotype: A much larger clone sits a single nucleotide away, making a read error possible. V and J are TRBV6-2 or TRBV6-3 and TRBJ2-7; TRBD1 might be the D (5 bases). V gave up 5 bases and J gave up 7 bases, with 15 bases separating them. Germline CDR1 MNHEY, CDR2 SVGEGT. The CDR3 length is 13 residues. The CDR3 DNA follows: TGTGCCAGCAGTGCGCACAGGTGGGGAGAGCAGTACTTC. This encodes CASSAHRWGEQYF.